The clone carrying this T cell receptor (beta chain) was seen more than once but under ten times. The antigen remains unidentified. The data are from a study of beta chain features in type 1 diabetes. Study outcomes and limitations: People with Type 1 diabetes carried modestly yet significantly shorter TCRB CDR3s in all four CD4+ subsets. Amplification by PCR could prefer shorter templates, with the same effect in patients and controls.

Sorted populations all exceeded 95% purity. The CDR3 runs to 16 residues. Germline V gene data show CDR1 as SGHAT and CDR2 as FQNNGV. The V gene lost 5 bases and the J gene lost 1 base, with 17 bases spanning the gap. Since all of the isolated RNA was reverse transcribed, expressed TCRB transcripts were what got sequenced. This table comes from immunoSEQ multiplex PCR, and its TCRdb copy is limited to in-frame clones, with some not included. The sample contains 500,000 to 650,000 clones, around 12% of which appear only once. The chain recombines TRBV11-2 with TRBJ2-5; D might be TRBD1 (5 bases). The sequence was obtained from a man aged 25-45 years with type 1 diabetes. Sequencing input: naive CD4+ T cells from blood. CDR3: CASSHTWGSTQETQYF. In nucleotides, the CDR3 is TGTGCCAGCAGCCATACCTGGGGCTCCACCCAAGAGACCCAGTACTTC.